This T cell receptor (beta chain) is drawn from a study of T-cell memory formation after mild COVID-19. Study-level results: Cross-reactive memory appears to have joined, as suggested by some responding clones showing up in pre-infection memory. Clones contracting day 15 to 85 were balanced CD4/CD8; later expanders leaned CD4+. Among clones peaking at day 37 in the second wave, SARS-CoV-2 specificity remained unconfirmed. Researchers report contracting CD4+ clones mostly in CM and EM, with CD8+ clones in EMRA.

V lost 2 bases, J lost 5 bases, and 16 bases lay in between. This CDR3 has 15 amino acids. Germline CDR1 and CDR2: SGHVS and FQNEAQ. This clonotype has only a few counts. The antigen is undetermined. From the 5' RACE reads, TCRdb called clonotypes with MiXCR, one entry per CDR3 protein. This sample carries more than 80,000 distinct CDR3 sequences, roughly an eighth of them seen once, and the ten largest clones take 27%. The sequence came from an adult woman who had mild COVID-19 (a few samples of this study predate the infection). Cell type and time point are not known. The sequencing sample was made of PBMCs or a T cell subset sorted from them (not recorded which). The chain is built from TRBV7-8 and TRBJ2-7; the D gene is possibly TRBD1 (6 bases). This CDR3 reads CASSLTMTGSDEQYF. CDR3 sequence (DNA): TGTGCCAGCAGCTTAACTATGACAGGATCCGACGAGCAGTACTTC.